The sample holds a few counts of the clone carrying this T cell receptor beta chain. CD8+CD57+ cell expansion, shown by flow cytometry, had occurred in the patients selected for sequencing. Per germline, CDR1 DFQATT and CDR2 SNEGSKA (reference sequence). Trimming at V came to 3 bases and at J to 0 bases, leaving 6 bases not matched to a gene. The CDR3 totals 15 residues. These data come from a study of CD8+CD57+ T cells in acquired aplastic anemia. Across the study: Mean DNA quantity obtained from sorted CD4+ and CD8+ cells was around 3.2 ug.

The template used for profiling TCR beta VDJ and CDR3 was genomic DNA. TCRdb itself ran the reads through MiXCR, one entry per CDR3 protein. The sample records 400,000 to 600,000 distinct CDR3 sequences, around 30% being singletons. The sequence was collected from a human donor with aplastic anemia. The chain has TRBV20-1 and TRBJ2-3; 7 bases are shared with TRBD2. The sequenced sample was sorted CD4+, CD8+, or CD8+CD57+ T cells (not recorded which) from PBMCs. DNA for the CDR3: TGCAGTGCTAGTCGGGCGGGGGATAGCACAGATACGCAGTATTTT. Residues: CSASRAGDSTDTQYF.